The clone carrying this TCR beta chain came up a few times. Antigen specificity is unknown. This sample is part of a study of cytomegalovirus exposure and HLA in healthy donors. Notes on the study in general: A later analysis appeared to link common viral pathogens to several of the most significant clusters. The later analysis indicated that the majority of CMV-associated TCR beta chains appeared HLA-restricted.

The CDR3 spans 17 residues. The V end lost 0 bases, the J end lost 0 bases, and 15 bases lay between the germline ends. Germline values: CDR1 SGHTA, CDR2 FQGNSA. Researchers ran the PCR with 60 Vbeta and 13 Jbeta primers. Measured with immunoSEQ multiplex PCR; TCRdb has only the in-frame clones, and not every one. Here the sample spans 45,000 to 55,000 clones, 50% to 70% being singletons. The sequenced sample was PBMCs. This receptor was identified in a human donor in good health. The chain couples TRBV7-2 to TRBJ2-7; TRBD2 is a possible D gene (6 bases). This CDR3 reads CASSLAGGGPSSYEQYF. The CDR3 nucleotides are TGTGCCAGCAGCTTAGCCGGAGGAGGGCCGAGCTCCTACGAGCAGTACTTC.